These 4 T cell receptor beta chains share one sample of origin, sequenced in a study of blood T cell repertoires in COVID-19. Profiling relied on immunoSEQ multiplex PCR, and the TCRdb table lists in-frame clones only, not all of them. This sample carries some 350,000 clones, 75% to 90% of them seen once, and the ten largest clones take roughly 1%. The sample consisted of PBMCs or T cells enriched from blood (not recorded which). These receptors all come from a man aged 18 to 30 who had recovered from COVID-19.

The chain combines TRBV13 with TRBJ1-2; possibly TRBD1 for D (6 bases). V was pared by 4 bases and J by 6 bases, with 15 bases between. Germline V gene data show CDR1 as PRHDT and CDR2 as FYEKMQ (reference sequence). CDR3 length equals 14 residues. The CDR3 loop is CASSSGRGQNGYTF. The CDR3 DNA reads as TGTGCCAGCAGCTCCGGCCGAGGACAGAATGGCTACACCTTC.

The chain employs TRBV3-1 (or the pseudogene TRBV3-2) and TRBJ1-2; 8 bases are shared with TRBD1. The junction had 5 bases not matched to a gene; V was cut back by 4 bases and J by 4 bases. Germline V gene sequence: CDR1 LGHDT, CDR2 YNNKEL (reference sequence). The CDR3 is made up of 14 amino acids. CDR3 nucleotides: TGTGCCAGCAGCCCAGGGACAGGCAGCTATGGCTACACCTTC. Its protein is CASSPGTGSYGYTF.

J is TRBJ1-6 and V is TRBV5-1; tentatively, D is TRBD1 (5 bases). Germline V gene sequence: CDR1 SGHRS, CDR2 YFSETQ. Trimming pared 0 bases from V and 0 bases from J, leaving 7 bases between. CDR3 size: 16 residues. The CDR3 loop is CASSLGQNSYNSPLHF. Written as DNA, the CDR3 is TGCGCCAGCAGCTTGGGACAGAACTCCTATAATTCACCCCTCCACTTT.

The CDR3 sequence: CASSLSMGGYEQYF. CDR3 DNA: TGTGCCAGCAGTTTATCGATGGGGGGATACGAGCAGTACTTC. The chain carries TRBV27 and TRBJ2-7, with D maybe TRBD2 (6 bases). There are 14 residues in the CDR3. The ends were cut back, 0 bases at V and 4 bases at J, with 10 bases in the middle. Germline loops: CDR1 MNHEY, CDR2 SMNVEV (reference sequence).